In its sample, the clone carrying this T cell receptor (beta chain) was seen many times. Its specificity is not known. These data belong to a study of CD8 T cells in ankylosing spondylitis. V was clipped by 1 base and J by 4 bases, with 14 bases between them. Germline CDR1 reads SGDLS; CDR2 reads YYNGEE. This CDR3 spans 15 amino acids. Whole-study findings and limits: The disease-linked clones had a CD8+ phenotype and low blood frequencies. Prior work had noted some motif variants in reactive arthritis blood and synovial fluid. Seemingly characteristic of ankylosing spondylitis blood was a TCR beta motif consisting of several highly homologous variants.

It was by quantitative 5'-RACE with molecular barcodes that TCR beta libraries were made. One entry per CDR3 protein results from TCRdb running MiXCR on the 5' RACE reads. The sample has roughly 46,000 distinct CDR3 sequences, 3% to 4% seen once; the top ten hold approximately 4%. The sequencing sample was made of blood, either unsorted or a sorted T cell fraction (not recorded which). V usage is TRBV9 and J usage is TRBJ1-2; D is uncertain. This receptor was taken from a female donor with ankylosing spondylitis or in good health (not recorded which). The CDR3 here is CASSVIGGQSYGYTF. Written as DNA, the CDR3 is TGTGCCAGCAGCGTAATAGGAGGGCAGAGCTATGGCTACACCTTC.